Included here is one T cell receptor (beta chain) sequence, with context. The antigen is undetermined. Unique molecular identifiers were incorporated into the prepared TCRbeta library. TCRdb processed the PCR reads anew with MiXCR; each CDR3 protein has one entry. This table has approximately 1,000,000 distinct CDR3 sequences, less than 30% appearing once. This sample was included in a study of T-cell reconstitution after alpha-beta-depleted transplantation in children. The germline V gene has CDR1 MNHEY and CDR2 SVGEGT. V lost 7 bases and J 8 bases, leaving 36 bases between the germline ends. This CDR3 is built from 20 residues. Study-wide results and caveats: Reportedly, roughly two months post-transplant, alpha-beta T cells arose from several hundred expanded graft clones.

This sequence joins TRBV6-2 or TRBV6-3 and TRBJ2-1, with D perhaps matching TRBD2 (6 bases). The receptor's source is a boy under two years old who had a stem cell transplant for SCID, so the T cells may come from the graft donor. The source was PBMCs, mostly from graft donor cells, collected 360 days after TCRalphabeta/CD19-depleted stem cell transplant. The CDR3 protein is CASISPRHKGGTSQGDEQFF. The CDR3 nucleotides read TGTGCCAGCATTTCCCCCAGGCATAAGGGAGGAACTTCTCAAGGGGATGAGCAGTTCTTC.